This TCR beta chain was obtained from a study of T cells in Graves' hyperthyroidism and ophthalmopathy. This clonotype has ten or more counts. There are 15 residues in the CDR3. The germline gives CDR1 SGHNT, CDR2 YENEEA. Trimming at V came to 7 bases and at J to 7 bases, leaving 10 bases not matched to a gene. What was amplified from RNA transcripts were TCR beta CDR3 regions. A set of HTBI primers served as the primers for a first-round RT-PCR of the TCR CDR3. TCRdb independently ran MiXCR on the multiplex PCR reads; one entry per CDR3 protein. The sample consists of about 720,000 distinct CDR3 sequences, about 16% of them appearing once.

The sample comprised blood. The J gene is TRBJ2-1, the V gene TRBV11-3, with 10 bases identical to TRBD1. The clonotype originates from a young man with Graves' hyperthyroidism. In DNA, the CDR3 is TGTGCCAGCATCCACGACAGGGGGCGCGGAAATGAGCAGTTCTTC. This encodes CASIHDRGRGNEQFF.